This T cell receptor (beta chain) was sequenced in a study of OX40 agonist ivuxolimab in advanced cancers. The CDR3 spans 14 residues. Germline V gene lookup returns CDR1 SGHDT and CDR2 YYEEEE. Trimming left V 5 bases short and J 6 bases short, with 12 bases between. Sequencing was performed with immunoSEQ multiplex PCR; in TCRdb, only in-frame clones are kept and a portion is missing. This sample has 36,000 or so clones, with about 80% found just once. This sequence was found in an adult with an advanced solid tumor such as melanoma, head and neck, liver or kidney cancer. The chain combines TRBV5-6 with TRBJ1-6, with D uncertain. This sample comprised CD4+ or CD8+ T cells sorted from blood, obtained in a trial of the OX40 agonist ivuxolimab. The chain's CDR3 is CASSPADGNSPLHF. CDR3 sequence (DNA): TGTGCCAGCAGTCCCGCGGACGGTAATTCACCCCTCCACTTT.